This is a list of T cell receptor beta chains from one sample in a study of OX40 agonist ivuxolimab in advanced cancers. Data came from immunoSEQ multiplex PCR; TCRdb stores just in-frame clones and leaves some out. The sample consists of about 82,000 clones, around four fifths of them appearing once. Specimen: CD4+ or CD8+ T cells sorted from blood, collected in a trial of the OX40 agonist ivuxolimab. These receptors all come from an adult with an advanced solid tumor such as melanoma, head and neck, liver or kidney cancer. CDR3s include the opening cysteine and the closing phenylalanine or tryptophan. A D gene is named only where the DNA matches it firmly. Expanded clones get a size class; other rows say once, few or many, or leave the size out.

V	D	size	J	CDR3	DNA
TRBV7-3	TRBD2	-	TRBJ2-2	CASSSGGGHGELFF	TGTGCCAGCAGCTCGGGCGGGGGTCACGGGGAGCTGTTTTTT
TRBV18	TRBD2	-	TRBJ2-5	CASSPGSTSGGETQYF	TGTGCCAGCTCACCAGGCTCGACTAGCGGGGGAGAGACCCAGTACTTC
TRBV6-5	-	-	TRBJ2-7	CASSYSSGTGPYEQYF	TGTGCCAGCAGTTACTCGAGTGGGACGGGACCCTACGAGCAGTACTTC
TRBV5-8	TRBD1	-	TRBJ2-7	CASSRDRGREQYF	TGTGCCAGCAGTCGGGACAGGGGGCGTGAGCAGTACTTC
TRBV10-3	-	-	TRBJ1-2	CAISDYGIYGYTF	TGTGCCATCAGTGATTACGGGATCTATGGCTACACCTTC
TRBV7-2	-	-	TRBJ1-1	CASSEQFQYDRSNTEAFF	TGTGCCAGCAGCGAACAATTTCAGTATGACAGGTCGAACACTGAAGCTTTCTTT
TRBV30	TRBD1	-	TRBJ1-4	CALGGASVNEKLFF	TGTGCCTTAGGGGGCGCGAGTGTGAATGAAAAACTGTTTTTT
TRBV7-6	-	-	TRBJ1-1	CASSLVAGNTEAFF	TGTGCCAGCAGCTTAGTTGCAGGGAACACTGAAGCTTTCTTT
TRBV27	-	-	TRBJ1-1	CASVFGGSDTEAFF	TGTGCCAGCGTCTTCGGGGGATCGGACACTGAAGCTTTCTTT
TRBV5-8	TRBD1	-	TRBJ1-5	CASSLTEGAIDSNQPQHF	TGTGCCAGCAGCTTGACGGAGGGGGCGATTGATAGCAATCAGCCCCAGCATTTT
TRBV2	TRBD2	-	TRBJ2-5	CASSETTAGGQETQYF	TGTGCCAGCAGTGAAACCACAGCGGGGGGACAAGAGACCCAGTACTTC
TRBV7-9	-	medium-sized	TRBJ2-7	CASSFRQDQLTSYEQYF	TGTGCCAGCAGCTTCCGACAGGACCAATTGACCTCCTACGAGCAGTACTTC
TRBV5-1	TRBD1	-	TRBJ1-2	CASSGGWDRDLNLGYTF	TGCGCCAGCAGCGGGGGGTGGGACAGGGATCTCAACCTGGGCTACACCTTC
TRBV2	-	once	TRBJ2-3	CATLGGLSTDTQYF	TGTGCCACCCTGGGGGGGCTGAGCACAGATACGCAGTATTTT
TRBV30	-	-	TRBJ1-2	CAWSNLYGYTF	TGTGCCTGGAGTAACCTCTATGGCTACACCTTC
TRBV11-2	-	few	TRBJ1-6	CASSLDPPESPLHF	TGTGCCAGCAGCTTAGATCCCCCGGAATCACCCCTCCACTTT
TRBV6-5	-	-	TRBJ1-5	CASSYSIQDGHPQHF	TGTGCCAGCAGTTACTCGATACAGGATGGACATCCCCAGCATTTT
TRBV7-2	-	-	TRBJ2-1	CASGYNEQFF	TGTGCCAGCGGCTACAATGAGCAGTTCTTC
TRBV21-1	-	-	TRBJ1-5	CASSNSSDRGEQPQHF	TGTGCCAGCAGCAACTCCTCAGACAGGGGGGAACAGCCCCAGCATTTT
TRBV19	TRBD1	-	TRBJ2-5	CASSSLGQGAETQYF	TGTGCCAGTAGTTCCCTGGGACAGGGGGCGGAGACCCAGTACTTC
TRBV30	-	-	TRBJ1-3	CAWSGKSGTRGNTIYF	TGTGCCTGGAGTGGTAAATCGGGGACGCGCGGAAACACCATATATTTT
TRBV10-3	TRBD1	-	TRBJ2-3	CAISVGTGGADTQYF	TGTGCCATCAGTGTGGGGACAGGGGGCGCCGATACGCAGTATTTT
TRBV7-9	TRBD1	-	TRBJ1-2	CASSFGGTATNYGYTF	TGTGCCAGCAGCTTCGGCGGGACAGCTACTAACTATGGCTACACCTTC
TRBV19	-	-	TRBJ2-6	CASSPGVPRRSGANVLTF	TGTGCCAGTAGTCCGGGGGTCCCTCGTAGGTCTGGGGCCAACGTCCTGACTTTC
TRBV19	TRBD1	-	TRBJ1-1	CASSIESYRGRNTEAFF	TGTGCCAGTAGTATCGAGTCTTACAGGGGAAGGAACACTGAAGCTTTCTTT
TRBV2	TRBD1	-	TRBJ1-2	CASSRQGAGYTF	TGTGCCAGCAGTAGACAGGGGGCCGGCTACACCTTC
TRBV5-5	-	-	TRBJ1-5	CASSLANRMVRNQPQHF	TGTGCCAGCAGCTTGGCCAATAGGATGGTAAGAAATCAGCCCCAGCATTTT
TRBV10-2	TRBD2	-	TRBJ2-2	CASSESWGSGLAGITGELFF	TGCGCCAGCAGTGAGTCGTGGGGGTCAGGACTAGCGGGAATCACCGGGGAGCTGTTTTTT
TRBV5-1	TRBD1	-	TRBJ2-3	CASSLGTGTDTQYF	TGCGCCAGCAGCTTGGGGACAGGGACAGATACGCAGTATTTT
TRBV2	-	-	TRBJ2-6	CASSRMGGGAGANVLTF	TGTGCCAGCAGCAGAATGGGGGGTGGTGCTGGGGCCAACGTCCTGACTTTC
TRBV7-3	TRBD2	-	TRBJ2-3	CASSFSTGTSVTDTQYF	TGTGCCAGCAGCTTCTCCACCGGGACTAGTGTCACCGATACGCAGTATTTT
TRBV11-2	-	-	TRBJ2-3	CASSDLSGTPTDTQYF	TGTGCCAGCAGCGACCTATCCGGGACTCCCACAGATACGCAGTATTTT
TRBV2	-	-	TRBJ1-2	CASSEMLGGYTF	TGTGCCAGCAGTGAAATGTTGGGTGGCTACACCTTC
TRBV5-4	TRBD2	-	TRBJ2-5	CASSPLRLAGTGETQYF	TGTGCCAGCAGCCCCCTCCGGCTAGCGGGGACTGGGGAGACCCAGTACTTC
TRBV12-5	-	-	TRBJ1-1	CASGLAAGGLRTEAFF	TGTGCTAGTGGTTTGGCGGCGGGAGGGCTGCGGACTGAAGCTTTCTTT
TRBV10-2	-	-	TRBJ2-7	CASSEWVHEQYF	TGCGCCAGCAGTGAGTGGGTACACGAGCAGTACTTC
TRBV19	-	-	TRBJ1-6	CASTENNSPLHF	TGTGCCAGTACCGAAAATAATTCACCCCTCCACTTT
TRBV10-3	TRBD1	-	TRBJ1-1	CAISATGVEAFF	TGTGCCATCAGCGCCACAGGGGTCGAAGCTTTCTTT
TRBV6-6	TRBD1	-	TRBJ2-7	CASGDSYEQYF	TGTGCCAGCGGGGACAGCTACGAGCAGTACTTC
TRBV2	-	-	TRBJ2-3	CASSGLEVSPSSTDTQYF	TGTGCCAGCAGTGGATTGGAGGTCTCCCCTTCTAGCACAGATACGCAGTATTTT
TRBV30	-	-	TRBJ1-2	CASFGYGYTF	TGTGCCTCCTTTGGCTATGGCTACACCTTC
TRBV7-9	TRBD1	-	TRBJ2-2	CASSRAWTGDGTGELFF	TGTGCCAGCAGCCGCGCTTGGACAGGGGATGGTACCGGGGAGCTGTTTTTT
TRBV19	TRBD1	few	TRBJ1-4	CASSIQGAHEKLFF	TGTGCCAGTAGTATCCAGGGGGCCCATGAAAAACTGTTTTTT
TRBV27	-	-	TRBJ2-1	CASSLGNEQFF	TGTGCCAGCAGCCTAGGGAATGAGCAGTTCTTC
TRBV10-3	TRBD1	-	TRBJ1-4	CAISEGQGRGNEKLFF	TGTGCCATCAGTGAGGGACAGGGAAGGGGTAATGAAAAACTGTTTTTT
TRBV5-6	-	-	TRBJ2-3	CASSPLGDTQYF	TGTGCCAGCAGCCCTCTCGGAGATACGCAGTATTTT
TRBV7-2	-	once	TRBJ2-4	CASTEGSGNIQYF	TGTGCCAGCACCGAGGGATCGGGGAACATTCAGTACTTC